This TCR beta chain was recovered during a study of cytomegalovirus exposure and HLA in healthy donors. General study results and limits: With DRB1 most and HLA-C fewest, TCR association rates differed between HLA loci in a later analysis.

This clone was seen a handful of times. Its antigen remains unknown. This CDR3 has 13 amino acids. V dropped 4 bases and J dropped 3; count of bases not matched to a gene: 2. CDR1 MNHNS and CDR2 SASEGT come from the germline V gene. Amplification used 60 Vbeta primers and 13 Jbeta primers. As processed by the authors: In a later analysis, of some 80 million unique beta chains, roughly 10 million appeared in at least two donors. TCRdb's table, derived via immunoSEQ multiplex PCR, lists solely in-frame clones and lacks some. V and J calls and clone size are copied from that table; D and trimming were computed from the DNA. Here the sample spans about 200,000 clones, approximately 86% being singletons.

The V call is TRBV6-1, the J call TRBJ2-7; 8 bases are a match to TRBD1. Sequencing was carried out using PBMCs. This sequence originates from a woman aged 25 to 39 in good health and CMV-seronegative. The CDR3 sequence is CASSATGVYEQYF. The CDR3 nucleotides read TGTGCCAGCAGTGCGACAGGGGTCTACGAGCAGTACTTC.